Listed below are T cell receptor beta chains from one sample, sequenced in a study of spatial heterogeneity in lung cancer. In TCRdb, the 5' RACE reads were re-called with MiXCR into one record per CDR3 protein. This table has 2,100 or so distinct CDR3 sequences, approximately 7.6% appearing once. The sequencing here drew on normal lung tissue next to the tumor, taken at surgery. The receptors shown here come from a female donor with early-stage non-small cell lung cancer. The CDR3 runs from the conserved cysteine through the conserved F or W. D genes are given only for firm matches. A row's size may be missing; if present it is once, few, many or a size class.

clone_size j_call v_call d_call cdr3_aa cdr3_nt
many TRBJ1-3 TRBV6-1 - CASSDGASENTIYF TGTGCCAGCAGCGACGGGGCCTCTGAAAACACCATATATTTT
few TRBJ1-3 TRBV28 - CTSTTTGSGNTIYF TGTACCAGCACCACCACAGGCTCTGGAAACACCATATATTTT
few TRBJ2-5 TRBV29-1 - CSVAGTQYF TGCAGCGTTGCTGGGACCCAGTACTTC
medium-sized TRBJ2-7 TRBV12-3/TRBV12-4 - CASSLVPYEQYF TGTGCCAGCAGCCTTGTCCCCTACGAGCAGTACTTC
medium-sized TRBJ2-7 TRBV5-1 - CASRIEVDYLYEQYF TGCGCCAGCAGAATCGAAGTGGATTACCTTTACGAGCAGTACTTC
medium-sized TRBJ1-2 TRBV4-3 - CASSQDGGNYGYTF TGCGCCAGCAGCCAAGATGGGGGAAACTATGGCTACACCTTC
- TRBJ2-3 TRBV4-2 TRBD2 CASSQASGGAADTQYF TGTGCCAGCAGCCAGGCCAGCGGGGGGGCGGCAGATACGCAGTATTTT
medium-sized TRBJ2-5 TRBV6-5 - CASSYSKSRAKEETQYF TGTGCCAGCAGTTACTCCAAGTCGAGGGCAAAGGAAGAGACCCAGTACTTC
- TRBJ2-2 TRBV27 - CASSRPLGAAGTGELFF TGTGCCAGCTCCCGGCCCCTAGGCGCCGCGGGCACCGGGGAGCTGTTTTTT
medium-sized TRBJ2-7 TRBV4-1 TRBD2 CASSQVSSGTGNEQYF TGCGCCAGCAGCCAAGTGTCTAGCGGGACGGGAAACGAGCAGTACTTC
medium-sized TRBJ1-2 TRBV27 - CASSHYRSANYGYTF TGTGCCAGCAGTCATTATCGGAGTGCTAACTATGGCTACACCTTC
medium-sized TRBJ2-1 TRBV5-1 - CASSSGDLHNEQFF TGCGCCAGCAGCTCAGGGGACCTTCACAATGAGCAGTTCTTC
medium-sized TRBJ1-6 TRBV18 TRBD1 CASSQGTTGGNSPLHF TGTGCCAGCTCACAAGGCACGACAGGGGGAAATTCACCCCTCCACTTT
medium-sized TRBJ2-1 TRBV7-2 TRBD2 CASSRSGGKYNEQFF TGTGCCAGCAGCCGGAGCGGGGGGAAGTACAATGAACAGTTCTTC
medium-sized TRBJ1-1 TRBV6-5 - CASSYFGGTEAFF TGTGCCAGCAGTTACTTCGGGGGGACTGAAGCTTTCTTT
medium-sized TRBJ1-1 TRBV28 TRBD1 CASSLPGQGAVEAFF TGTGCCAGCAGTTTACCGGGACAGGGGGCGGTTGAAGCTTTCTTT
once TRBJ2-7 TRBV5-1 - CASSLAGLAGFYF TGCGCCAGCAGCTTGGCAGGTCTAGCTGGCTTCTACTTC
medium-sized TRBJ1-1 TRBV11-2 - CASSLAWVNTEAFF TGTGCCAGCAGCTTAGCGTGGGTGAACACTGAAGCTTTCTTT
medium-sized TRBJ1-1 TRBV3-1 - CASSQEGGRGGTEAFF TGTGCCAGCAGCCAAGAAGGAGGCAGGGGAGGGACTGAAGCTTTCTTT
medium-sized TRBJ2-2 TRBV23-1 - CASSQSISFITGELFF TGCGCCAGCAGTCAATCGATCTCCTTTATCACCGGGGAGCTGTTTTTT
medium-sized TRBJ1-2 TRBV29-1 TRBD1 CSVGISGGFDGYTF TGCAGCGTTGGGATCTCAGGGGGCTTTGATGGCTACACCTTC
large TRBJ2-4 TRBV6-5 - CASSPRQEQRLNIQYF TGTGCCAGCAGTCCGCGACAGGAACAAAGATTAAACATTCAGTACTTC